One and the same sample provided the 7 T cell receptor beta chains below, sequenced in a study of blood T cell repertoires in COVID-19. The protocol was immunoSEQ multiplex PCR, while the TCRdb copy is restricted to in-frame clones and leaves out a portion. The sample carries about 240,000 clones, around 82% recorded once. Specimen: PBMCs or T cells enriched from blood (not recorded which). Receptors originate from a woman aged 40 to 50 who had been exposed to COVID-19.

This sequence joins TRBV11-2 and TRBJ2-4; the D gene is possibly TRBD1 (5 bases). V lost 3 bases to trimming and J lost 0 bases, with 9 bases between them. The CDR3 loop spans 15 amino acids. The germline CDR1 and CDR2 sequences are SGHAT and FQNNGV. CDR3 loop: CASSFWGRAKNIQYF. CDR3 nucleotide sequence: TGTGCCAGCAGCTTTTGGGGCCGAGCCAAAAACATTCAGTACTTC.

This chain links TRBV19 with TRBJ1-4; possible D gene TRBD1, 5 bases. The germline V gene encodes CDR1 LNHDA and CDR2 SQIVND (reference sequence). Trimming removed 6 bases from V and 4 bases from J, with 6 bases in between. CDR3 length equals 12 residues. The DNA for the CDR3 is TGTGCCAGTAGAAGGGGTAATGAAAAACTGTTTTTT. Its protein product is CASRRGNEKLFF.

This clone has only a few counts. The CDR3 sequence: CANIQAEGQVNSPLHF. The CDR3, as DNA: TGTGCCAACATTCAAGCGGAGGGACAGGTGAATTCACCCCTCCACTTT. The chain is built from TRBV14 and TRBJ1-6; 8 bases match TRBD1. The trim removed 10 bases at V and 7 bases at J, leaving 15 bases unmatched. This CDR3 has 16 amino acids. Germline V lookup: CDR1 SGHDN, CDR2 FVKESK.

V is TRBV9 and J is TRBJ2-7; 12 bases line up with TRBD1. V was pared by 10 bases and J by 4 bases, with 12 bases of the junction left unmatched. The CDR3 runs to 15 residues. Germline loops: CDR1 SGDLS, CDR2 YYNGEE. CDR3 residues: CASDRGTGGAYEQYF. CDR3 in DNA: TGTGCCTCCGATAGGGGGACAGGGGGCGCTTACGAGCAGTACTTC.

The chain couples TRBV5-4 to TRBJ2-7; the D gene is possibly TRBD2 (6 bases). V was trimmed by 3 bases and J by 7 bases, leaving 23 bases between them. This CDR3 region has 16 residues. Germline V gives CDR1 SGHNT, CDR2 YYREEE (reference sequence). CDR3 residues: CASSSSAGAAGFEQYF. CDR3 DNA: TGTGCCAGCAGCTCTTCTGCTGGAGCAGCGGGCTTTGAGCAGTACTTC.

The J gene is TRBJ2-2, the V gene TRBV7-3, with 7 nucleotides matching TRBD2. The CDR3 covers 14 residues. Germline lookup yields CDR1 SGHTA and CDR2 FQGTGA. Trimming cost V 5 bases and J 5 bases; bases outside gene matches: 5. The CDR3 region is CASSPRLATGELFF. CDR3 bases: TGTGCCAGCAGCCCCAGACTAGCTACCGGGGAGCTGTTTTTT.

This chain links TRBV7-9 with TRBJ1-3; 7 bases map to TRBD1. The CDR3 extends over 17 amino acids. With 4 bases clipped from V and 6 bases from J, the junction kept 15 bases outside the gene matches. Per the germline V gene, CDR1 is SEHNR and CDR2 is FQNEAQ (reference sequence). Here the CDR3 reads CASSSPEETGITNTIYF. The CDR3 DNA sequence: TGTGCCAGCAGCTCCCCCGAGGAGACAGGGATAACAAACACCATATATTTT.